The entry below gives a single TCR beta chain sequence along with its context. Its matching antigen is unknown. Germline V gene sequence: CDR1 LNHDA, CDR2 SQIVND (reference sequence). The CDR3 consists of 16 residues. V was pared by 3 bases and J by 0 bases, with 4 bases of the junction left unmatched. TCRdb's table, derived via immunoSEQ multiplex PCR, lists solely in-frame clones and lacks some. The repertoire holds tens of thousands of clones, roughly 80% seen once, with roughly 2% in the top ten. The data belong to a study of vaccination effects on CD4 cells after COVID-19. Following 10 days of culture, CD4+ T cells were isolated.

Sequencing used CD4+ T cells from PBMCs cultured without peptide, obtained before COVID-19 vaccination. The receptor was derived from a human donor who received a COVID-19 vaccine. This chain connects TRBV19 to TRBJ2-2; the match to TRBD2 covers 7 bases. This chain's CDR3 is CASSMWAGANTGELFF. For the CDR3, the DNA is TGTGCCAGTAGTATGTGGGCGGGGGCGAACACCGGGGAGCTGTTTTTT.